This TCR beta chain was recorded in a study of T cell responses to AZD1222 COVID-19 vaccine (dated by TCRdb to about 2021). Background for the entire study: AZD1222 recipients given second doses at about 4 weeks or at about 12 weeks were pooled, since spike-specific TCR depth and breadth were not found to differ between the two schedules. A total of 230 to 250 trial participants underwent TCR sequencing, of whom 200 to 220 had received two doses of AZD1222 and around 25 had received two doses of the MenACWY control vaccine. Enrollment into the trials was organized by age into subgroups of 18-55, 56-69 and 70-plus years, and those subgroups contained roughly 140, 27 and 60 TCR-sequenced participants, respectively. Overall results and qualifications from the work: The whole spike protein was spanned by vaccine-associated CD4 TCRs, and dominant responses were seen in regions 160-218 and 743-854. Epitopes outside the regions mutated in the B.1.351 and B.1.1.7 variants were reportedly recognized by nearly half of the unique spike-specific TCRs. Only five to seven AZD1222 recipients were SARS-CoV-2 seropositive at baseline, limiting conclusions about previously exposed vaccinees. Because no day 14 peak-response samples were available, the repertoires could be characterized only after the peak T cell response. After two AZD1222 doses, spike-specific TCR breadth and depth were significantly higher than at day 0 and than in MenACWY recipients. The 56-69-year group was small, and its depth increase did not reach significance, likely because of low power. Participants were mostly white British and included more females than males, and it was suggested by the authors that clonal diversity may have been underestimated.

With respect to this clone: The antigen it binds to is not known. Qualities for individual bases were not recorded, and no much larger clone is one base off. Other DNA sequences from this sample encode an identical CDR3 as well.

The CDR3 regions of human TCRbeta chains were analyzed by immunosequencing. From the authors' description of their analysis: Repertoire TCRs were checked for matches against a reference library of SARS-CoV-2-specific TCRs that had been generated using the MIRA antigen-specificity platform. Breadth meant the fraction of unique TCRs that were SARS-CoV-2-associated, whereas depth meant the fraction of total T cells that were SARS-CoV-2-associated. Using the MIRA data, each spike-specific TCR was assigned both to the spike region to which the TCR was reactive and to a CD4 or CD8 class. Log10-transformed breadth and depth values were compared by one-way ANOVA with Sidak's multiple comparisons tests. Drawn from immuneACCESS, this table holds only the in-frame rearrangements with V and J called that TCRdb kept. Clones are partly lost; checked studies trace under half to an unresolved V gene and leave the rest unexplained. The DNA gave D and trimming, while V, J and clone size come from that table. The sample data list roughly 180,000 clones, and around 90% of these were observed just once. The top ten clones comprise 2% to 3% of the sample.

Taken with the paper, the label for time point translates to: baseline before first vaccination. Vaccinee samples were obtained from the UK trials COV001 and COV002, which included a single-blind randomized controlled phase 2/3 trial of AZD1222 (ChAdOx1 nCoV-19) in healthy adults. For TCRbeta chain sequencing, PBMC samples were collected from trial participants at day 0 and at day 28 after the second dose. The clonotype was recovered from an adult in good health. The material sequenced was peripheral blood, taken on day 0 of AZD1222 vaccination.

The CDR3 region reads CASSPRGNTEAFF. The base sequence is TGTGCCAGCTCACCACGGGGGAACACTGAAGCTTTCTTT. Rearrangement joined TRBV18 to TRBJ1-1, with the D segment identity uncertain. Relative to germline, V is 1 base shorter and J is 1 base shorter, with 4 bases between their ends. Sequences KGHSH (CDR1) and LQKENI (CDR2) are obtained from the germline V gene. The CDR3 goes from the cysteine to the phenylalanine over 13 residues. CDR3 DNA is the only sequence kept; it has 39 bases, read in frame from the first base.